Shown below are 12 T cell receptor beta chains from a single sample sequenced in a study of beta chain features in type 1 diabetes. Reverse transcribing all isolated RNA meant expressed TCRB transcripts were sequenced. Using immunoSEQ multiplex PCR, the repertoire was profiled, and TCRdb retains in-frame clones only, with some absent. The sample includes about 320,000 clones, about 14% seen only once; the top ten take 6.7%. Specimen: central memory CD4+ T cells from blood. These receptors all stem from a man in his thirties or forties in good health.

This rearrangement joins TRBV4-3 to TRBJ1-6; D gene uncertain. CDR3 length: 16 residues. Germline loops: CDR1 LGHNA, CDR2 YSLEER. Trimming stripped 0 bases from V and 9 bases from J, with 15 bases between. The CDR3 reads CASSQDPTGSTSPLHF. DNA of the CDR3: TGCGCCAGCAGCCAAGATCCCACGGGGAGTACTTCACCCCTCCACTTT.

In its sample, this clone was seen many times. The V call is TRBV7-2, the J call TRBJ2-5; perhaps TRBD2 as D (5 bases). Between the trimmed V and J ends, which lost 0 bases and 11 bases, there was a span of 19 bases. The CDR3 covers 15 residues. In germline, CDR1 is SGHTA, CDR2 FQGNSA. The CDR3 DNA follows: TGTGCCAGCAGCTTAGCAACAAGGACTTCGAGTCGGCAGTACTTC. It encodes CASSLATRTSSRQYF.

This clone was seen a handful of times. The J gene is TRBJ2-5, the V gene TRBV2; D tentatively reads TRBD1 or TRBD2 (5 bases each). Trimming removed 5 bases from V and 0 bases from J, with 19 bases in between. Germline V lookup: CDR1 SNHLY, CDR2 FYNNEI. The CDR3 is 17 residues long. The CDR3 sequence is CASSPPRGEGYQETQYF. The CDR3, as DNA: TGTGCCAGCAGTCCCCCCCGGGGTGAGGGGTACCAAGAGACCCAGTACTTC.

The genes are TRBV25-1 and TRBJ2-7, with D perhaps TRBD1 or TRBD2 (7 bases each). The V end lost 5 bases, the J end lost 0 bases, and 11 bases lay between the germline ends. The germline gives CDR1 MGHDK, CDR2 SYGVNS. The CDR3 spans 14 residues. CDR3 DNA: TGTGCCAGCAGTCGGGGGGACAGCTCCTACGAGCAGTACTTC. Translated: CASSRGDSSYEQYF.

This clone came up a few times. The V gene is TRBV11-3, the J gene TRBJ1-4; 12 nucleotides align to TRBD1. The V and J ends lost 4 bases and 5 bases, in that order; junction bases with no gene match: 2. The CDR3 extends over 15 amino acids. Germline V lookup: CDR1 SGHNT, CDR2 YENEEA. The CDR3 DNA reads as TGTGCCAGCAGCTGGGACAGGGGGCAAAATGAAAAACTGTTTTTT. Its translation: CASSWDRGQNEKLFF.

This clone was seen a few times. This chain links TRBV6-6 with TRBJ1-2; D is ambiguous. The CDR3 loop spans 11 amino acids. Germline V gives CDR1 MNHNY, CDR2 SVGAGI (reference sequence). Trimming cost V 6 bases and J 4 bases, with 6 bases left between them. Written as DNA, the CDR3 is TGTGCCAGCAGCCCCCTCTATGGCTACACCTTC. As protein: CASSPLYGYTF.

This clone was seen a few times. V usage is TRBV29-1 and J usage is TRBJ1-2; 12 nucleotides line up with TRBD1. Germline assignment: CDR1 SQVTM and CDR2 ANQGSEA. This CDR3 is built from 15 residues. CDR3 in DNA: TGCAGGAATGGGACAGGGGGCTCCGTTAACTATGGCTACACCTTC. It specifies CRNGTGGSVNYGYTF.

The chain uses TRBV2 and TRBJ2-2, with D perhaps matching TRBD1 (5 bases). The V gene lost 6 bases and the J gene lost 7 bases, with 18 bases spanning the gap. The CDR3 consists of 15 residues. Germline CDR1 and CDR2: SNHLY and FYNNEI. CDR3 sequence reads: CASRRGSSTIGELFF. The CDR3 region has the DNA TGTGCCAGCAGAAGGGGTAGTTCTACCATCGGGGAGCTGTTTTTT.

This clone came up a few times. CDR3 sequence reads: CASSHGLANQPQHF. CDR3 in DNA: TGTGCCAGCAGCCACGGACTGGCAAATCAGCCCCAGCATTTT. The chain uses TRBV5-6 and TRBJ1-5, with D unresolved. The germline V gene has CDR1 SGHDT and CDR2 YYEEEE. V was shortened by 4 bases and J by 4 bases, with 12 bases between the two germline ends. This CDR3 comprises 14 residues.

Only a few counts were recorded for this clone. The rearrangement joins TRBV5-4 to TRBJ1-2; 8 positions agree with TRBD1. V was clipped by 4 bases and J by 8 bases; unmatched bases: 7. Per germline, CDR1 SGHNT and CDR2 YYREEE (reference sequence). CDR3 length equals 13 residues. The chain's CDR3 is CASSTPGGRGYTF. The CDR3 coding sequence is TGTGCCAGCAGCACGCCAGGGGGCCGGGGCTACACCTTC.

A word on this clone: One end of the junction does not line up with germline, which may come from a read error. V is TRBV7-7 and J is TRBJ2-1, with a weak D call TRBD2 (6 bases). The CDR3 runs 13 residues. CDR1 is SSHAT and CDR2 is FNYEAQ in the germline V gene (reference sequence). DNA of the CDR3: TGTGCTAGCAGTCCAGATAGCGGAAATGAGCAGTTCTTC. It yields the protein CASSPDSGNEQFF.

The sample holds a few counts of this clone. In DNA form, the CDR3 reads TGCAGCGCCACCGAAGTTGGGGGCTATGGCTACACCTTC. Its translation is CSATEVGGYGYTF. The V gene is TRBV29-1, the J gene TRBJ1-2; possibly TRBD1 for D (5 bases). The ends were cut back, 7 bases at V and 4 bases at J, with 16 bases in the middle. Per the germline V gene, CDR1 is SQVTM and CDR2 is ANQGSEA. The CDR3 is 13 residues long.